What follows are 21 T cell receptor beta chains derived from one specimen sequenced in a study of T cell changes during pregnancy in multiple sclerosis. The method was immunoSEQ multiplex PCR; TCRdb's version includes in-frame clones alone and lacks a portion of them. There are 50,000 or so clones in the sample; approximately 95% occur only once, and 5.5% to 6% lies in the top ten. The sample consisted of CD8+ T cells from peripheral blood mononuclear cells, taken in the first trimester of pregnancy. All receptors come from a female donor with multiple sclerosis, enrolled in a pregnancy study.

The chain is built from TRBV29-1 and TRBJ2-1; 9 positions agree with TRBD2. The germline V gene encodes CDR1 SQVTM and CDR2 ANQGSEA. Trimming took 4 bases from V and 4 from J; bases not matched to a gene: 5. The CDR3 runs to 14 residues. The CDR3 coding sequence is TGCAGCGTTGGACTAGCGGAGAGTTACAATGAGCAGTTCTTC. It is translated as CSVGLAESYNEQFF.

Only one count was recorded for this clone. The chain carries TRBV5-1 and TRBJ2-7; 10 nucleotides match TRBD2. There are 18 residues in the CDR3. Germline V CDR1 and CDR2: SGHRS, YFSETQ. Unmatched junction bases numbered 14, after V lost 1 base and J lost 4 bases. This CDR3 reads CASSLTSSPGLAPYEQYF. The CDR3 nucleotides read TGCGCCAGCAGCTTGACATCCTCCCCGGGACTAGCGCCGTACGAGCAGTACTTC.

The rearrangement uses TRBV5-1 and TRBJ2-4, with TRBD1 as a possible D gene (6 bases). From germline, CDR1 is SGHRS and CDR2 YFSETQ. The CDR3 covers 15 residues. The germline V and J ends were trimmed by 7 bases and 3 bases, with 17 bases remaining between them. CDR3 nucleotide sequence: TGCGCCAGCTCCCCAGCAGGGGTTGGCAAAAACATTCAGTACTTC. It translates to CASSPAGVGKNIQYF.

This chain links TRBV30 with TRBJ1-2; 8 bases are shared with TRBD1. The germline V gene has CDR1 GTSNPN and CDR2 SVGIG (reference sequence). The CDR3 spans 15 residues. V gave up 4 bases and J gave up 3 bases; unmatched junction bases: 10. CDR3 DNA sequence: TGTGCCTGGAAGGAGACAGGGGTATCTTACTATGGCTACACCTTC. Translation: CAWKETGVSYYGYTF.

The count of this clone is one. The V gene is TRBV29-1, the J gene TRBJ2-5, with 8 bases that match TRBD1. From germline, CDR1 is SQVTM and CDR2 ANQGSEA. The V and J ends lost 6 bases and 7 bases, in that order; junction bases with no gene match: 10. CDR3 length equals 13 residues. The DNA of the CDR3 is TGCAGCGTCGAGGACAGGGTAGTTGTGACCCAGTACTTC. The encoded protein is CSVEDRVVVTQYF.

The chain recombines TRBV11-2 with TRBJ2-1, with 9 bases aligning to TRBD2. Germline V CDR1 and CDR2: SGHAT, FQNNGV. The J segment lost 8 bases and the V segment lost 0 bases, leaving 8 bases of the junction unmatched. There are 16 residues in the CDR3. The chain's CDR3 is CASSLEAGGLGHEQFF. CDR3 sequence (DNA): TGTGCCAGCAGCTTAGAGGCGGGGGGGTTGGGGCATGAGCAGTTCTTC. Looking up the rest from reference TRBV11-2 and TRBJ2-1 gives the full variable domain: EAGVAQSPRYKIIEKRQSVAFWCNPISGHATLYWYQQILGQGPKLLIQFQNNGVVDDSQLPKDRFSAERLKGVDSTLKIQPAKLEDSAVYLCASSLEAGGLGHEQFFGPGTRLTVL.

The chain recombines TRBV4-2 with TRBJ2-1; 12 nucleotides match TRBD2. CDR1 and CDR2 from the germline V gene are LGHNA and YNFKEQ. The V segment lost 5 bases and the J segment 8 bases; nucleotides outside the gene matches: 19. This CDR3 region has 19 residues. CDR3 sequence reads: CASSYSGGGGLAGLDEQFF. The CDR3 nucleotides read TGTGCCAGCAGCTACTCGGGGGGTGGGGGACTAGCGGGTCTAGATGAGCAGTTCTTC.

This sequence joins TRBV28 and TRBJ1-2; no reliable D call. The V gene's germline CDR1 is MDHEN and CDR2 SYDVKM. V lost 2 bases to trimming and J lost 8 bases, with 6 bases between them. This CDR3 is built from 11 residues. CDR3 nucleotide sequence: TGTGCCAGCAGTTTAGAACAGGGCTACACCTTC. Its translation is CASSLEQGYTF.

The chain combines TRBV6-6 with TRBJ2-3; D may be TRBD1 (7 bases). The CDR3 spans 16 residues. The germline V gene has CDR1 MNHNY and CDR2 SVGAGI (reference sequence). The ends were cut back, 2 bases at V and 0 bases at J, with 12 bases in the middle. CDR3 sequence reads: CASSYRRGLSTDTQYF. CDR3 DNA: TGTGCCAGCAGTTACAGGAGGGGGCTGAGCACAGATACGCAGTATTTT.

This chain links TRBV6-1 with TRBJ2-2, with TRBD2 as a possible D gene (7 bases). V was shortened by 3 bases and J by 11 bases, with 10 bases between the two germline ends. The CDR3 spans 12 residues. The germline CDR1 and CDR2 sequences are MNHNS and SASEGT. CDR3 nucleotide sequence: TGTGCCAGCAGTGAGGGGGGGCGAGAGCTGTTTTTT. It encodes CASSEGGRELFF.

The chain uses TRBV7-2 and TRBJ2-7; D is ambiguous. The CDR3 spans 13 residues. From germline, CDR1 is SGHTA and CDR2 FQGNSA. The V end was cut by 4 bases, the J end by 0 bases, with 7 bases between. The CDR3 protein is CASSWASSYEQYF. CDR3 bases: TGTGCCAGCAGCTGGGCGTCCTCCTACGAGCAGTACTTC.

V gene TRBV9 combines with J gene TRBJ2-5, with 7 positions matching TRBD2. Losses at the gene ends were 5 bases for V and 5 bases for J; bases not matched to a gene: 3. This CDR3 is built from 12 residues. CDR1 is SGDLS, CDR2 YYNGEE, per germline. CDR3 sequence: CASRGLGETQYF. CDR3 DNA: TGTGCCAGCAGAGGACTAGGTGAGACCCAGTACTTC.

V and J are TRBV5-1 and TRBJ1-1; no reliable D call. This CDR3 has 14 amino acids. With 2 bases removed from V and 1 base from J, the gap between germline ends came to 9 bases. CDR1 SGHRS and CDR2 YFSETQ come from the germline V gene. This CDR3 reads CASSFILGNTEAFF. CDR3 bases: TGCGCCAGCAGCTTCATCCTAGGGAACACTGAAGCTTTCTTT.

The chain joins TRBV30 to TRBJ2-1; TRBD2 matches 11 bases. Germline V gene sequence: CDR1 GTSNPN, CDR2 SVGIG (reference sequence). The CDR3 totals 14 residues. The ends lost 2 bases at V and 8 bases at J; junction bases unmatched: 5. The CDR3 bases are TGTGCCTGGAGTAAACTAGCGGGAGTGTATGAGCAGTTCTTC. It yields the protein CAWSKLAGVYEQFF.

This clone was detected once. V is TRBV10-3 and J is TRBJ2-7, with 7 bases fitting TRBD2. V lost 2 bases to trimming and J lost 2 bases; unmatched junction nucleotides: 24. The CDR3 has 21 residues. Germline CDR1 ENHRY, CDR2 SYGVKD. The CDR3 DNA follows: TGTGCCATCAGTGAGGCTGACTACGGGTCAACTAGCGCCTATCTAACCTACGAGCAGTACTTC. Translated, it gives CAISEADYGSTSAYLTYEQYF.

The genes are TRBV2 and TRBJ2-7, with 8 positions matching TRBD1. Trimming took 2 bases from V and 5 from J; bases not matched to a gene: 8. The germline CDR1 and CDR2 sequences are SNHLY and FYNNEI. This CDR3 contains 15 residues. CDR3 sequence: CASSEFWTGSDEQYF. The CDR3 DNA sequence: TGTGCCAGCAGTGAATTCTGGACAGGGAGCGACGAGCAGTACTTC.

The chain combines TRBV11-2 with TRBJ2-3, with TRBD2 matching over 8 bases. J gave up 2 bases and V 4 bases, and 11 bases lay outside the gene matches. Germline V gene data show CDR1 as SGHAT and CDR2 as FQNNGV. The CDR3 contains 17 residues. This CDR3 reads CASSSAPLAATTDTQYF. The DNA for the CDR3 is TGTGCCAGCAGCTCCGCCCCACTAGCGGCTACCACAGATACGCAGTATTTT.

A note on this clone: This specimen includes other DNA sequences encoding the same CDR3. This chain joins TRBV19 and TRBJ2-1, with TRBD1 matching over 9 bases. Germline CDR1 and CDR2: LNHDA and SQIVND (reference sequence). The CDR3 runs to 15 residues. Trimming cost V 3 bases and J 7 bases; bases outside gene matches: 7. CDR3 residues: CASSIIRDRVNEQFF. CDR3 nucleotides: TGTGCCAGTAGTATTATTCGGGACAGGGTGAATGAGCAGTTCTTC. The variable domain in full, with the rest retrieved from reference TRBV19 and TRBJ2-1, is DGGITQSPKYLFRKEGQNVTLSCEQNLNHDAMYWYRQDPGQGLRLIYYSQIVNDFQKGDIAEGYSVSREKKESFPLTVTSAQKNPTAFYLCASSIIRDRVNEQFFGPGTRLTVL.

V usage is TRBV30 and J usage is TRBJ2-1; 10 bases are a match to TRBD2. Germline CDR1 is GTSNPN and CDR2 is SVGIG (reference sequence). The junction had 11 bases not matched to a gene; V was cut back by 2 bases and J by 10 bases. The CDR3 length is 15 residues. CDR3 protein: CAWSMLAGDLPEQFF. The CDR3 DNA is TGTGCCTGGAGTATGCTAGCGGGAGACCTTCCAGAGCAGTTCTTC.

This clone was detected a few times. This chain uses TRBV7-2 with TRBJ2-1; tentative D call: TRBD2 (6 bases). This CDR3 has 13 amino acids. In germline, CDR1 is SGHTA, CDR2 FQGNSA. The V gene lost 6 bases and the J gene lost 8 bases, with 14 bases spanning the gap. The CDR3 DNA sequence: TGTGCCAGCAGGGAGGGCAATTACTATGAGCAGTTCTTC. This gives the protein CASREGNYYEQFF.

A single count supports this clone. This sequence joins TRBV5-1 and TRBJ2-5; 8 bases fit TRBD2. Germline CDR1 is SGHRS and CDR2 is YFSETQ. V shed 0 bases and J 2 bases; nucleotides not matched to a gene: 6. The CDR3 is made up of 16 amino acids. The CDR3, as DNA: TGCGCCAGCAGCTTGGTGGCTAGCGGGTTACAAGAGACCCAGTACTTC. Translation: CASSLVASGLQETQYF.